The sequence of this T cell receptor beta chain was determined in a study of pediatric ulcerative colitis. About this clone: The antigen remains unidentified.

The data were produced by immunoSEQ multiplex PCR, yet TCRdb's version contains in-frame clones alone and is incomplete. This sample has about 64,000 clones, with 70% to 85% found just once. Whole-study results and caveats: Blood-rectal clonal overlap within each person was significantly higher in ulcerative colitis patients than controls. In rectum, acute severe colitis had expanded clones and less diversity.

Sequencing was performed on blood. This receptor was identified in a boy between 10 and 17 years old with moderate ulcerative colitis.

CDR3 region: CASSLQQGKGEAFF. In DNA, the CDR3 is TGTGCCAGCAGCTTACAACAGGGGAAGGGTGAAGCTTTCTTT. The chain joins TRBV7-2 to TRBJ1-1; TRBD1 matches 7 bases. This CDR3 region has 14 residues. J was trimmed by 7 bases and V by 2 bases; bases with no gene match: 7. Germline CDR1 and CDR2: SGHTA and FQGNSA.